The 9 T cell receptor beta chains below all came from one sample that was sequenced in a study of graft-versus-host responses after intestinal transplantation. Profiling relied on immunoSEQ multiplex PCR, and the TCRdb table lists in-frame clones only, not all of them. The sample shows 70,000 or so clones, 84% of them seen only once. Antigens of these TCRs are unknown. Here the sequenced sample was unstimulated CD4+ T cells sorted from spleen or lymph node cells, taken before transplant. These receptors were obtained from a human donor who was the organ donor for an intestinal transplant.

The rearrangement joins TRBV20-1 to TRBJ2-5; possibly TRBD1 for D (6 bases). Trimming removed 7 bases from V and 5 bases from J, with 8 bases in between. The CDR3 runs 10 residues. The germline V gene encodes CDR1 DFQATT and CDR2 SNEGSKA (reference sequence). CDR3 coding DNA: TGCAGTGAGGGGGAGGAGACCCAGTACTTC. Amino acids: CSEGEETQYF.

V usage is TRBV28 and J usage is TRBJ1-3, with 9 bases matching TRBD1. Germline V CDR1 and CDR2: MDHEN, SYDVKM. The J segment lost 3 bases and the V segment lost 2 bases, leaving 5 bases of the junction unmatched. The CDR3 is 16 residues long. The CDR3 is CASSLLTGGSGNTIYF. In nucleotides, the CDR3 is TGTGCCAGCAGTTTACTCACAGGGGGCAGTGGAAACACCATATATTTT.

The CDR3 DNA reads as TGTGCCAGCAGCTTGGTTTGGCGGGACTATGGCTACACCTTC. Encoded protein: CASSLVWRDYGYTF. The chain uses TRBV5-5 and TRBJ1-2, with D uncertain. The germline gives CDR1 SGHKS, CDR2 YYEKEE (reference sequence). This CDR3 spans 14 amino acids. V shed 0 bases and J shed 3 bases, with 9 bases lying between them.

J is TRBJ2-3 and V is TRBV29-1, with 7 bases fitting TRBD1. Germline assignment: CDR1 SQVTM and CDR2 ANQGSEA. The CDR3 is 13 amino acids. J lost 0 bases, V lost 7 bases, and 4 bases had no gene match. The CDR3 is CSAGQASTDTQYF. As DNA, the CDR3 is TGCAGCGCCGGACAGGCGAGCACAGATACGCAGTATTTT.

The chain joins TRBV9 to TRBJ1-6, with a weak D call TRBD1 (6 bases). Germline V gene sequence: CDR1 SGDLS, CDR2 YYNGEE. This CDR3 spans 14 amino acids. The V end was cut by 4 bases, the J end by 14 bases, with 19 bases between. CDR3 amino acids: CASSKDGGRITLHF. In DNA, the CDR3 is TGTGCCAGCAGCAAGGACGGGGGGCGCATCACCCTCCACTTT.

The chain has TRBV27 and TRBJ1-6, with 7 bases matching TRBD1. The V gene end was trimmed by 2 bases and the J gene end by 7 bases; junction bases not matched to a gene: 5. Looked up from germline, CDR1 is MNHEY and CDR2 is SMNVEV (reference sequence). This CDR3 is 15 amino acids long. The CDR3 sequence is CASSLLSGGNSPLHF. The CDR3 DNA follows: TGTGCCAGCAGTTTACTTTCAGGGGGAAATTCACCCCTCCACTTT.

The V and J genes are TRBV7-6 and TRBJ2-3, with 7 bases fitting TRBD1. CDR1 is SGHVS and CDR2 is FNYEAQ in the germline V gene. CDR3 length equals 16 residues. V lost 2 bases and J lost 0; bases outside the gene matches: 5. The CDR3 here is CASSLKGQWSTDTQYF. The DNA of the CDR3 is TGTGCCAGCAGCTTAAAGGGACAGTGGAGCACAGATACGCAGTATTTT.

The count of this clone is one. The chain employs TRBV28 and TRBJ1-1; 10 nucleotides agree with TRBD1. Germline CDR1 and CDR2: MDHEN and SYDVKM. This CDR3 has 16 amino acids. Trimming took 1 base from V and 3 from J; bases not matched to a gene: 5. As DNA, the CDR3 is TGTGCCAGCAGTTTATACCCGACAGGGGGCTACACTGAAGCTTTCTTT. Translation: CASSLYPTGGYTEAFF.

The chain carries TRBV7-2 and TRBJ2-5; 8 nucleotides agree with TRBD2. There are 15 residues in the CDR3. Germline V CDR1 and CDR2: SGHTA, FQGNSA. J lost 5 bases, V lost 5 bases, and 10 bases had no gene match. Here the CDR3 DNA reads TGTGCCAGCAGCGGAGGAGCGGGGGCCTGGGAGACCCAGTACTTC. This gives the protein CASSGGAGAWETQYF.